The source of this T cell receptor beta chain is a study of blood T cell repertoires in COVID-19. The wider study: COVID-19 samples, acute and convalescent, were from the United States, Italy and Spain. PBMCs, B-cell-depleted T cells, or T cells provided the cDNA or gDNA that made up the material.

This clone came up a few times. Original analysis: Nucleated cell number was recorded as an estimate derived from reference gene primer amplification. Produced via immunoSEQ multiplex PCR; TCRdb's table is partial and in-frame only. The D gene and trimming were derived from the DNA, and the V and J assignments and clone size from that table. The sample includes over 110,000 clones, more than 60% seen only once; the top ten take about 12%. There are 13 residues in the CDR3. Trimming took off 4 bases at V and 9 bases at J, with 13 bases between the two ends. Germline loops: CDR1 SGHAT, CDR2 FQNNGV. The V gene is TRBV11-2, the J gene TRBJ2-1; a weak D match, TRBD2 (6 bases). Specimen: peripheral blood. The TCR was taken from a man aged 80 or over with acute or convalescent COVID-19. The CDR3 coding sequence is TGTGCCAGCAGCTCGGGAGAGGGCGGTGAGCAGTTCTTC. Its protein product is CASSSGEGGEQFF.